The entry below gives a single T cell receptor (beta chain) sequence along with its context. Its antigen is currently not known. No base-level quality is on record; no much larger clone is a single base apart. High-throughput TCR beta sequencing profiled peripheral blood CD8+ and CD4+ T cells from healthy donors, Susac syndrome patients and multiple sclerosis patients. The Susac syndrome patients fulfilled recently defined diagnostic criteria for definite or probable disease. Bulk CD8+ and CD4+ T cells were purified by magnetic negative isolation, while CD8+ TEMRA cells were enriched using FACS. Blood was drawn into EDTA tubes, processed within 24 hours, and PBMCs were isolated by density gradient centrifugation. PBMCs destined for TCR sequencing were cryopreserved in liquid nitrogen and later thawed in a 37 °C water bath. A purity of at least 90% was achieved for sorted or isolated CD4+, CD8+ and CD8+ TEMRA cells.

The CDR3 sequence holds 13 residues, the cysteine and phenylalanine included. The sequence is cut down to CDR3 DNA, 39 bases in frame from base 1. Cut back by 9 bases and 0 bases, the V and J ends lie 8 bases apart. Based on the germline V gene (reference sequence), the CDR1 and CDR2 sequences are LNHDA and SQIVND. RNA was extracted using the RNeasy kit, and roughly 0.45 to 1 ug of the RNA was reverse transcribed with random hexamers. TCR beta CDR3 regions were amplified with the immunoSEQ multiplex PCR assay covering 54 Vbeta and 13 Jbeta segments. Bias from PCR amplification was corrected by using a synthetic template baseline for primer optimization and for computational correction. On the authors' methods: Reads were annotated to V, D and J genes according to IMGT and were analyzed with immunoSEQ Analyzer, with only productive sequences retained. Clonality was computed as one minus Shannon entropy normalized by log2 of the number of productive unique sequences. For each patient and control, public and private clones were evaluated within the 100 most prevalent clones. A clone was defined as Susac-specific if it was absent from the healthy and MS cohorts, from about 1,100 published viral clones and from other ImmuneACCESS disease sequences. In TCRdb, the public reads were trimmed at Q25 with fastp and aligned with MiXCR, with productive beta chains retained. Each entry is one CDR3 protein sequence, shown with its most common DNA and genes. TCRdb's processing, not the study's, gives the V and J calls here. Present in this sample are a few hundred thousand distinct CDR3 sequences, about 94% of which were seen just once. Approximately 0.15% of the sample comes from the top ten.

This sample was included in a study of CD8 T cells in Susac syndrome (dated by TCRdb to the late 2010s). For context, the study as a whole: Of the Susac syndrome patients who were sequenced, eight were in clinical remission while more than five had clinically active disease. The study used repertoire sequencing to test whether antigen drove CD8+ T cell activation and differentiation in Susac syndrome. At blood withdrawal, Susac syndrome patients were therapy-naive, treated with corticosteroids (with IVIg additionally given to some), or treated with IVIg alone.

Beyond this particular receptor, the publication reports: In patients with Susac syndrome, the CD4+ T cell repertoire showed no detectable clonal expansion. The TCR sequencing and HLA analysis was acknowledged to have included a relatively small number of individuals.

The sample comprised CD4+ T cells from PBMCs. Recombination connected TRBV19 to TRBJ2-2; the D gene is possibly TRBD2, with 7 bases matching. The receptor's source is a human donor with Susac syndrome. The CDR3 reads CASGGPNTGELFF. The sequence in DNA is TGTGCCAGCGGGGGGCCGAACACCGGGGAGCTGTTTTTT.